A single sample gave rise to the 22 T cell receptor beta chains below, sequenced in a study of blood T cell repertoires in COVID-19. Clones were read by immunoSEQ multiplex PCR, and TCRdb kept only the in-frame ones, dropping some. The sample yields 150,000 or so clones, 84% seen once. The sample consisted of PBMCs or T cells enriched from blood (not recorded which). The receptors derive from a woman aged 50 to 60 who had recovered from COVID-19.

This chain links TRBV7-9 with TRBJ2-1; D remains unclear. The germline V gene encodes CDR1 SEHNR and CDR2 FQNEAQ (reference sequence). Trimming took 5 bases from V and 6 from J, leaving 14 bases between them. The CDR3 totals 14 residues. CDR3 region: CASSPFAQANEQFF. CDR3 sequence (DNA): TGTGCCAGCAGCCCCTTTGCGCAGGCCAATGAGCAGTTCTTC.

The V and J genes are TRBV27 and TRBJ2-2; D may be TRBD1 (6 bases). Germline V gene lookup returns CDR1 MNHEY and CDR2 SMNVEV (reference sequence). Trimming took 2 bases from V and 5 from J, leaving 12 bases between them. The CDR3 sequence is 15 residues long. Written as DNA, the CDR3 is TGTGCCAGCAGTTTACTCCAGGGGCGGACCGGGGAGCTGTTTTTT. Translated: CASSLLQGRTGELFF.

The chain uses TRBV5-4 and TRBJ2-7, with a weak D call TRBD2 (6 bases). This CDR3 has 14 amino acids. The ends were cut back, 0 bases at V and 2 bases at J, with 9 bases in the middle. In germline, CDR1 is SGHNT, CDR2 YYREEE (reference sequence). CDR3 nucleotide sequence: TGTGCCAGCAGCTTGGTCGGGACTCCCTACGAGCAGTACTTC. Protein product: CASSLVGTPYEQYF.

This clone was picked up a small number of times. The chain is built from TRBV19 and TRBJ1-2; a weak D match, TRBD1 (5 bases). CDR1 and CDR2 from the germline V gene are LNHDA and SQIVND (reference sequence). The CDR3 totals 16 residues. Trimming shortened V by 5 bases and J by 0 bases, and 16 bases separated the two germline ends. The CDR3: CASSSGRELTNYGYTF. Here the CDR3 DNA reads TGTGCCAGTAGTTCCGGCAGGGAACTTACTAACTATGGCTACACCTTC.

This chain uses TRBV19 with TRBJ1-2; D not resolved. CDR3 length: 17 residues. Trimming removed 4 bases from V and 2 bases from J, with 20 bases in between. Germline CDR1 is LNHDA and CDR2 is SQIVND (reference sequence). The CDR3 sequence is CASSTRVPGKTNYGYTF. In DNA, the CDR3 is TGTGCCAGTAGTACCCGAGTACCGGGAAAGACGAACTATGGCTACACCTTC.

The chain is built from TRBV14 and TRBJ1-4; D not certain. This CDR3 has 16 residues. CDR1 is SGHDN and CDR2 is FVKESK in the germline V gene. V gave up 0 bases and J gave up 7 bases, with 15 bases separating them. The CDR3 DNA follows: TGTGCCAGCAGCCAAGATCTCCCCGGGAGTGGTGAAAAACTGTTTTTT. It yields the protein CASSQDLPGSGEKLFF.

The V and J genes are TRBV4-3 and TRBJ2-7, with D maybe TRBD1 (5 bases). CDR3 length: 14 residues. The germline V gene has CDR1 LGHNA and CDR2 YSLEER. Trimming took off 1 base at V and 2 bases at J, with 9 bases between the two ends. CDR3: CASSQGTSTYEQYF. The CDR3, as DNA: TGCGCCAGCAGCCAAGGGACATCTACCTACGAGCAGTACTTC.

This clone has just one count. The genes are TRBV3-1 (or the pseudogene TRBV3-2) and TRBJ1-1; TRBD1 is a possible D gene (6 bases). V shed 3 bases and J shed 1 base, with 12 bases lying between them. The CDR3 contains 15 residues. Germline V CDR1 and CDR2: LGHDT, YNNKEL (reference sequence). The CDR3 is CASSQETGRNTEAFF. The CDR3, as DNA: TGTGCCAGCAGCCAGGAAACAGGGCGGAACACTGAAGCTTTCTTT.

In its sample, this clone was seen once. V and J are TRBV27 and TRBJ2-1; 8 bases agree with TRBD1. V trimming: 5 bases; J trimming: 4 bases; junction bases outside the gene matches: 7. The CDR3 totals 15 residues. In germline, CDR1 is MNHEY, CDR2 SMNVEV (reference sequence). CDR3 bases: TGTGCCAGCAGTCCGCGGACAGGGCGGTACAATGAGCAGTTCTTC. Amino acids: CASSPRTGRYNEQFF.

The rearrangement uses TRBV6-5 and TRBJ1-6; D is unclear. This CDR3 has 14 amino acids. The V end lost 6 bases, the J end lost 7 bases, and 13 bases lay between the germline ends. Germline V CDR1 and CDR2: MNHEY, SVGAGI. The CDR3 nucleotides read TGTGCCAGCAGAGGACTGGAAAAAAATTCACCCCTCCACTTT. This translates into CASRGLEKNSPLHF.

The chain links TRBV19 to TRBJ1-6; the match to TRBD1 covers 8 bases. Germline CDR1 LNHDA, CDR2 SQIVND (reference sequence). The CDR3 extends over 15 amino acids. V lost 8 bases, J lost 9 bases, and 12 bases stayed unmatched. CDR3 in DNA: TGTGCCAGTGAACTCGGACAGGGATTCTCTTCACCCCTCCACTTT. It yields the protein CASELGQGFSSPLHF.

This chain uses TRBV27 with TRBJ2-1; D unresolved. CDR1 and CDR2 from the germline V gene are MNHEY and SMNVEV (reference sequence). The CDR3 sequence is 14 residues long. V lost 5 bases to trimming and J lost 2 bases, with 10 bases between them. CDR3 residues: CASSGSRPYNEQFF. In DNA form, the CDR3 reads TGTGCCAGCAGTGGCTCTAGGCCCTACAATGAGCAGTTCTTC.

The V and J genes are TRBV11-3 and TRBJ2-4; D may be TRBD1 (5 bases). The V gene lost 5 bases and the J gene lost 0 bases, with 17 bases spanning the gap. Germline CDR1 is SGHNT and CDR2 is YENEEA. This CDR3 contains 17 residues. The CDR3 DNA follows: TGTGCCAGCAGCCCTGACAGACAGAATCTAGCCAAAAACATTCAGTACTTC. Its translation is CASSPDRQNLAKNIQYF.

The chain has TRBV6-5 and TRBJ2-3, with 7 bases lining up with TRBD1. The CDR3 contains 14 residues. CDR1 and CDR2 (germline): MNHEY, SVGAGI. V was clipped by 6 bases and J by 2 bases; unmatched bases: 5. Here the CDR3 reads CASRRGQTTDTQYF. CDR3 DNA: TGTGCCAGCAGGAGGGGACAGACCACAGATACGCAGTATTTT.

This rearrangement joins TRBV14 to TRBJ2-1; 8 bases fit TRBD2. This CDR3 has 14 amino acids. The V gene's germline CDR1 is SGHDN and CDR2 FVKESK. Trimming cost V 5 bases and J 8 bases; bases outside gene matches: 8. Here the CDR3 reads CASSWASGRDEQFF. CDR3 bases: TGTGCCAGCAGCTGGGCTAGCGGGCGCGATGAGCAGTTCTTC.

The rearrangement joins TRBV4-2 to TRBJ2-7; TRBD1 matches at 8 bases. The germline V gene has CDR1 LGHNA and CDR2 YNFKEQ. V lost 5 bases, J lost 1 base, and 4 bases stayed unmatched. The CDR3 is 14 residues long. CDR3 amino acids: CASSRGTGSYEQYF. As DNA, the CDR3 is TGTGCCAGCAGCAGGGGGACAGGATCCTACGAGCAGTACTTC.

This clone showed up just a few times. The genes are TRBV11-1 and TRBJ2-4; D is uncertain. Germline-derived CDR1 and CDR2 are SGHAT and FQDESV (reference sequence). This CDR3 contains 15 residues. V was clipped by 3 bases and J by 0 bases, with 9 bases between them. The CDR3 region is CASSFGGLAKNIQYF. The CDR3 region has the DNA TGTGCCAGCAGCTTCGGCGGCCTAGCCAAAAACATTCAGTACTTC. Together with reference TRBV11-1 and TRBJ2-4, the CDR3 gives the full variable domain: EAEVAQSPRYKITEKSQAVAFWCDPISGHATLYWYRQILGQGPELLVQFQDESVVDDSQLPKDRFSAERLKGVDSTLKIQPAELGDSAMYLCASSFGGLAKNIQYFGAGTRLSVL.

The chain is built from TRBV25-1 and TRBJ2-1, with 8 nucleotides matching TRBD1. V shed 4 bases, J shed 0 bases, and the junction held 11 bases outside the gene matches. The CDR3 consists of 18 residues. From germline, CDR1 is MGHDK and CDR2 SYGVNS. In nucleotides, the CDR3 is TGTGCCAGCAGTGCCTCAGGGGGCTCCCAGAGCTCCTACAATGAGCAGTTCTTC. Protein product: CASSASGGSQSSYNEQFF. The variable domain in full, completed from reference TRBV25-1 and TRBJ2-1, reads EADIYQTPRYLVIGTGKKITLECSQTMGHDKMYWYQQDPGMELHLIHYSYGVNSTEKGDLSSESTVSRIRTEHFPLTLESARPSHTSQYLCASSASGGSQSSYNEQFFGPGTRLTVL.

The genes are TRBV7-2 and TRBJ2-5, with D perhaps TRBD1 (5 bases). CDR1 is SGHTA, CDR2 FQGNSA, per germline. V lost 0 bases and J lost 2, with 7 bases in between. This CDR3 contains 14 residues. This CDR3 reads CASSLAGRQETQYF. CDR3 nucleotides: TGTGCCAGCAGCTTAGCGGGGCGACAAGAGACCCAGTACTTC.

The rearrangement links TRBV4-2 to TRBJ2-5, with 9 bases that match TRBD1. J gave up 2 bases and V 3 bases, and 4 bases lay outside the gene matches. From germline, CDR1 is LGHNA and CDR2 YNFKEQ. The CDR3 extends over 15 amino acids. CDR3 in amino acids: CASSHLGQGQETQYF. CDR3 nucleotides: TGTGCCAGCAGCCACCTCGGACAGGGGCAAGAGACCCAGTACTTC.

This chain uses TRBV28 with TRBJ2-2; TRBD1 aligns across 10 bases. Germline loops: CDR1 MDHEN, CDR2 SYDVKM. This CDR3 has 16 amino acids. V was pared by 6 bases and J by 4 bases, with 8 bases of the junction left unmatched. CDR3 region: CASRIRQGAITGELFF. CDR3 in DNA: TGTGCCAGCAGGATACGACAGGGGGCTATCACCGGGGAGCTGTTTTTT.

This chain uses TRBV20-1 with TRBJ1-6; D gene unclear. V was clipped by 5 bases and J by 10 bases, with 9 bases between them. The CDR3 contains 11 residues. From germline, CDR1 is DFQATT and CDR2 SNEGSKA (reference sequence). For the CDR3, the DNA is TGCAGTGCTCGACCGGGGTCACCCCTCCACTTT. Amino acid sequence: CSARPGSPLHF.